The clone carrying this T cell receptor (beta chain) has more than one count but fewer than ten. Antigen: not known. This entry comes from a study of blood T cells in healthy people across ages. Findings and limits, study-wide: A strong correlation was found between TCR beta diversity and the percentage of naive T cells. In long-lived donors, naive CD4+ cell counts and diversity exceeded those of aged donors. Expanded clonotype shifts may have been confounded, as the donors had an unknown CMV status. Roughly linear age-related decline in beta diversity appeared, significant by age 40.

A J-beta primer mix and a sample-barcoded 5' primer were used in a second PCR of about 7 to 12 cycles. In TCRdb, the 5' RACE reads were re-called with MiXCR into one record per CDR3 protein. The sample carries hundreds of thousands of distinct CDR3 sequences, roughly 20% recorded once. The germline V and J ends were trimmed by 0 bases and 6 bases, with 12 bases remaining between them. In germline, CDR1 is MGHRA, CDR2 YSYEKL. CDR3 length equals 15 residues. Sequencing used blood. This TCR came from a man in his 70s in good health. The chain has TRBV4-1 and TRBJ2-4, with D perhaps matching TRBD1 (5 bases). The CDR3 nucleotides read TGCGCCAGCAGCCAAGAGTGGGCCAGGGTAAACATTCAGTACTTC. Its protein product is CASSQEWARVNIQYF.